Reported below is one T cell receptor (beta chain). Its antigen is undetermined. This entry is derived from a study of cytomegalovirus exposure and HLA in healthy donors. Across the study: Out of 180 million or so T cells, an earlier analysis found about 100 million unique TCR beta sequences in total.

The ends lost 4 bases at V and 4 bases at J; junction bases unmatched: 14. Germline V CDR1 and CDR2: SGHRS, YFSETQ. The CDR3 is 17 amino acids. Primers for the PCR totalled 60 Vbeta and 13 Jbeta. The table came from immunoSEQ multiplex PCR; TCRdb's copy has only in-frame clones and leaves some out. The sample yields 150,000 to 200,000 clones, 60% to 85% seen once. Findings and limits, study-wide: Prior analysis indicated that the majority of TCR beta V segments exhibited productivity approximately 90% or approximately 30% of the time. In the analysis, some V segments, TRBV6-2 and TRBV6-3 included, were excluded as indistinguishable.

What was sequenced was PBMCs. The clonotype comes from a woman in her 50s in good health and CMV-seropositive. The rearrangement uses TRBV5-1 and TRBJ1-3; TRBD1 matches at 7 bases. The CDR3 coding sequence is TGCGCCAGCAGCACAAGGCCGACAGGGTACGGAGGAAACACCATATATTTT. Protein product: CASSTRPTGYGGNTIYF. Full variable domain (missing parts from reference TRBV5-1 and TRBJ1-3): KAGVTQTPRYLIKTRGQQVTLSCSPISGHRSVSWYQQTPGQGLQFLFEYFSETQRNKGNFPGRFSGRQFSNSRSEMNVSTLELGDSALYLCASSTRPTGYGGNTIYFGEGSWLTVV.